This note documents a single TCR beta chain sequence. As processed by the authors: For nucleated cells, counts were estimated from reference gene primer amplification. The method was immunoSEQ multiplex PCR; TCRdb's version includes in-frame clones alone and lacks a portion of them. That table is the source of V, J and clone size, and D and trimming were worked out from the DNA. The sample has more than 140,000 clones; more than 65% are singletons. This record comes from a study of blood T cell repertoires in COVID-19. Study at large: Samples representing acute and convalescent COVID-19 were sourced from the United States, Italy and Spain. T cells, B-cell-depleted T cells, or PBMCs provided the cDNA or gDNA that served as material.

The ends were cut back, 1 base at V and 7 bases at J, with 8 bases in the middle. CDR1 is SGHDT, CDR2 YYEEEE, per germline. This CDR3 contains 12 residues. The TCR was taken from a woman aged 50 to 60 in a cohort sampled during active or convalescent COVID-19. The sample taken for sequencing was peripheral blood. The rearrangement joins TRBV5-6 to TRBJ1-1; D is possibly TRBD1 (5 bases). The CDR3, as DNA: TGTGCCAGCAGCTTGAGCACAGGTGAAGCTTTCTTT. Protein: CASSLSTGEAFF.